This T cell receptor beta chain is from a study of T cell responses to AZD1222 COVID-19 vaccine. On this clone itself: What it binds is unknown.

Second-dose groups at about 4 or about 12 weeks were pooled. Assay used: immunoSEQ multiplex PCR; TCRdb lists only in-frame clones, some missing. The repertoire holds roughly 120,000 clones, with around 90% as singletons. Study-wide findings and caveats: Per reports, nearly half of all spike-specific TCRs target regions that are unmutated in variants. Elevations in Spike-specific TCR breadth and depth followed administration of two AZD1222 doses.

Germline V CDR1 and CDR2: SGHRS, YFSETQ. Between the trimmed V and J ends, which lost 2 bases and 1 base, there was a span of 9 bases. CDR3 length equals 14 residues. The clonotype originates from an adult who received the AZD1222 COVID-19 vaccine. J is TRBJ1-1 and V is TRBV5-1; unclear D gene. Sequenced material: peripheral blood, taken 28 days after the second AZD1222 dose. DNA of the CDR3: TGCGCCAGCAGCTTTTTGGCGGCGAACACTGAAGCTTTCTTT. Protein product: CASSFLAANTEAFF.